This TCR beta chain was documented in a study of CD8+CD57+ T cells in acquired aplastic anemia. TCR beta VDJ and CDR3 were profiled, and genomic DNA was the template. TCRdb reprocessed the reads with MiXCR, giving one entry per CDR3 protein. The table shows fewer than 200,000 distinct CDR3 sequences, with around 60% occurring only once. Of note for this clonotype: A much larger clone differs by one base, so this may be a read error.

The CDR3 contains 16 residues. Per germline, CDR1 LGHNA and CDR2 YNFKEQ. This TCR was sampled from a human donor in good health. The rearrangement uses TRBV4-2 and TRBJ1-5, with TRBD1 matching 7 bases. Material: sorted CD4+, CD8+, or CD8+CD57+ T cells (not recorded which) from PBMCs. CDR3 in DNA: TGTGCCAGCAGCCAAGAGGTAGGGACAGTAAATCAGCCCCAGCAGTTT. Its protein is CASSQEVGTVNQPQQF.